Presented here are 15 T cell receptor beta chains from one specimen sequenced in a study of siplizumab effects on memory and regulatory T cells. Clones were read by immunoSEQ multiplex PCR, and TCRdb kept only the in-frame ones, dropping some. The profile shows 85,000 to 130,000 clones, 92% of them singletons. The specimen sequenced was Tregs sorted from blood. These receptors were obtained from a human donor in good health.

This clone has a single count. This chain joins TRBV6-6 and TRBJ2-5; D assignment may be TRBD1 or TRBD2 (5 bases each). Trimming took off 2 bases at V and 2 bases at J, with 12 bases between the two ends. CDR1 is MNHNY and CDR2 is SVGAGI in the germline V gene (reference sequence). The CDR3 has 15 amino acids. CDR3 region: CASSYQGPRQETQYF. CDR3 coding DNA: TGTGCCAGCAGTTACCAGGGACCACGACAAGAGACCCAGTACTTC.

This chain connects TRBV11-2 to TRBJ2-3; D tentatively reads TRBD1 or TRBD2 (7 bases each). V gave up 1 base and J gave up 3 bases, with 14 bases separating them. CDR1 and CDR2 (germline): SGHAT, FQNNGV. The CDR3 length is 16 residues. In DNA, the CDR3 is TGTGCCAGCAGCTTAGGGGAGGGGGCTGGGACAGATACGCAGTATTTT. Its protein is CASSLGEGAGTDTQYF. The whole variable domain, filled in from reference TRBV11-2 and TRBJ2-3, reads EAGVAQSPRYKIIEKRQSVAFWCNPISGHATLYWYQQILGQGPKLLIQFQNNGVVDDSQLPKDRFSAERLKGVDSTLKIQPAKLEDSAVYLCASSLGEGAGTDTQYFGPGTRLTVL.

The rearrangement links TRBV11-2 to TRBJ1-2, with unresolved D. V was shortened by 1 base and J by 0 bases, with 6 bases between the two germline ends. Germline V CDR1 and CDR2: SGHAT, FQNNGV. This CDR3 is 14 amino acids long. This CDR3 is CASSLAATNYGYTF. For the CDR3, the DNA is TGTGCCAGCAGCTTAGCCGCGACTAACTATGGCTACACCTTC.

The chain joins TRBV5-1 to TRBJ1-2; 7 positions match TRBD1. CDR3 length equals 14 residues. Germline assignment: CDR1 SGHRS and CDR2 YFSETQ. Trimming at V came to 2 bases and at J to 3 bases, leaving 4 bases not matched to a gene. DNA of the CDR3: TGCGCCAGCAGCTTAACGGGGACAGACTATGGCTACACCTTC. Translating it yields CASSLTGTDYGYTF.

The rearrangement joins TRBV7-9 to TRBJ2-7; TRBD1 agrees at 10 bases. Losses at the gene ends were 6 bases for V and 3 bases for J; bases not matched to a gene: 5. Per the germline V gene, CDR1 is SEHNR and CDR2 is FQNEAQ (reference sequence). The CDR3 runs 14 residues. In DNA form, the CDR3 reads TGTGCCAGCAGTCCACGGGACAGGGGCTACGAGCAGTACTTC. This translates into CASSPRDRGYEQYF.

The chain links TRBV7-3 to TRBJ2-1; 9 bases map to TRBD2. The V segment lost 2 bases and the J segment 4 bases; nucleotides outside the gene matches: 3. The CDR3 has 15 amino acids. Germline CDR1 is SGHTA and CDR2 is FQGTGA. Here the CDR3 DNA reads TGTGCCAGCAGCTTATCTAGCGGGACATACAATGAGCAGTTCTTC. Encoded protein: CASSLSSGTYNEQFF. The variable domain in full, with the rest retrieved from reference TRBV7-3 and TRBJ2-1, is GAGVSQTPSNKVTEKGKYVELRCDPISGHTALYWYRQSLGQGPEFLIYFQGTGAADDSGLPNDRFFAVRPEGSVSTLKIQRTERGDSAVYLCASSLSSGTYNEQFFGPGTRLTVL.

The genes are TRBV11-2 and TRBJ2-1; D ambiguous. Trimming cost V 0 bases and J 2 bases, with 8 bases left between them. Germline-derived CDR1 and CDR2 are SGHAT and FQNNGV. CDR3 length: 15 amino acids. The CDR3 bases are TGTGCCAGCAGCTTAGATCATTTCCCCTACAATGAGCAGTTCTTC. Its translation is CASSLDHFPYNEQFF.

The chain carries TRBV7-3 and TRBJ2-2, with a possible D match to TRBD2 (6 bases). Deletions cut 1 base from V and 4 bases from J, with 10 bases between. Per the germline V gene, CDR1 is SGHTA and CDR2 is FQGTGA. The CDR3 is made up of 15 amino acids. CDR3 sequence (DNA): TGTGCCAGCAGCTTAAACGGAGGGTCCACCGGGGAGCTGTTTTTT. This sequence encodes CASSLNGGSTGELFF.

The CDR3 DNA is TGCGCCAGCAGCCAGATGGGGACAGGGGGCGATCAGCCCCAGCATTTT. Residues: CASSQMGTGGDQPQHF. The V call is TRBV4-1, the J call TRBJ1-5, with 12 bases fitting TRBD1. Germline CDR1 MGHRA, CDR2 YSYEKL. The CDR3 has 16 amino acids. The V and J ends lost 3 bases and 5 bases, in that order; junction bases with no gene match: 5.

The rearrangement joins TRBV19 to TRBJ1-1; D is undetermined. The CDR3 length is 14 residues. V lost 0 bases and J lost 2, with 7 bases in between. The germline CDR1 and CDR2 sequences are LNHDA and SQIVND (reference sequence). The chain's CDR3 is CASSIERANTEAFF. Here the CDR3 DNA reads TGTGCCAGTAGTATAGAAAGGGCCAACACTGAAGCTTTCTTT.

Regarding this clone: This sample includes further DNA sequences coding for the same CDR3. This chain joins TRBV18 and TRBJ2-5; D gene ambiguous. The CDR3 loop spans 12 amino acids. Trimming left V 6 bases short and J 1 base short, with 6 bases between. The germline CDR1 and CDR2 sequences are KGHSH and LQKENI. CDR3 protein: CASSPIQETQYF. CDR3 nucleotide sequence: TGTGCCAGCTCCCCTATCCAAGAGACCCAGTACTTC.

The chain has TRBV7-9 and TRBJ2-3, with 7 bases matching TRBD2. Trimming took 1 base from V and 3 from J; bases not matched to a gene: 16. From germline, CDR1 is SEHNR and CDR2 FQNEAQ (reference sequence). This CDR3 contains 19 residues. In nucleotides, the CDR3 is TGTGCCAGCAGCTTAGGGGCCGGTTCGGCGGGAGCGAGGACAGATACGCAGTATTTT. Residues: CASSLGAGSAGARTDTQYF. Filled out from reference TRBV7-9 and TRBJ2-3, the complete variable domain reads DTGVSQNPRHKITKRGQNVTFRCDPISEHNRLYWYRQTLGQGPEFLTYFQNEAQLEKSRLLSDRFSAERPKGSFSTLEIQRTEQGDSAMYLCASSLGAGSAGARTDTQYFGPGTRLTVL.

This clone was observed a single time. The chain joins TRBV28 to TRBJ2-3, with 11 bases identical to TRBD2. The CDR3 loop spans 20 amino acids. V was pared by 3 bases and J by 3 bases, with 17 bases of the junction left unmatched. Per the germline V gene, CDR1 is MDHEN and CDR2 is SYDVKM. The DNA for the CDR3 is TGTGCCAGCAGTTTTTACCTCGGGATAGCGGGAGGGCCGGAAACAGATACGCAGTATTTT. Protein sequence: CASSFYLGIAGGPETDTQYF.

The chain links TRBV5-6 to TRBJ1-5; D gene ambiguous. This CDR3 region has 15 residues. The germline V gene encodes CDR1 SGHDT and CDR2 YYEEEE. V gave up 4 bases and J gave up 2 bases, with 13 bases separating them. This CDR3 is CASSRTLAGNQPQHF. CDR3 sequence (DNA): TGTGCCAGCAGCAGAACCCTTGCTGGCAATCAGCCCCAGCATTTT.

The rearrangement links TRBV15 to TRBJ2-7; the D is unclear. With 5 bases removed from V and 3 bases from J, the gap between germline ends came to 20 bases. Germline lookup yields CDR1 LNHNV and CDR2 YYDKDF (reference sequence). The CDR3 has 16 amino acids. The CDR3 sequence: CATSPLGLPVNYEQYF. Written as DNA, the CDR3 is TGTGCCACCAGCCCTCTCGGGCTACCCGTTAACTACGAGCAGTACTTC.